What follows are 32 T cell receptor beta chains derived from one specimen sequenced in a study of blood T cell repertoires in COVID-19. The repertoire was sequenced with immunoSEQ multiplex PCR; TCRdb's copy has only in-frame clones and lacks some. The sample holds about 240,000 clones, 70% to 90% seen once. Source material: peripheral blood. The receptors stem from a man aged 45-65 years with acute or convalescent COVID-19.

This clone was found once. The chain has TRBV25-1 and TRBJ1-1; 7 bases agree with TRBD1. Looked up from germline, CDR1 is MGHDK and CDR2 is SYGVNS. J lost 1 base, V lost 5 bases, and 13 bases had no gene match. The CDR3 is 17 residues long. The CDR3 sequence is CASSHGPGQVANTEAFF. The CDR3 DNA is TGTGCCAGCAGTCACGGCCCTGGACAGGTGGCGAACACTGAAGCTTTCTTT.

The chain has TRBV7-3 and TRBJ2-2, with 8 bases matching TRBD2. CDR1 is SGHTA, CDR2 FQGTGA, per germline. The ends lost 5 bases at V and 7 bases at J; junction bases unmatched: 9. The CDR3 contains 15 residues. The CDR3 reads CASSPWSGSNGELFF. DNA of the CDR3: TGTGCCAGCAGCCCCTGGAGCGGGAGTAACGGGGAGCTGTTTTTT.

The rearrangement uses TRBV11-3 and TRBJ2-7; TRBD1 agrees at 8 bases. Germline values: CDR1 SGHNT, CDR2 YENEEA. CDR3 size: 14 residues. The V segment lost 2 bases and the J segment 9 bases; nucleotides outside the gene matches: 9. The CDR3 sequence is CASSLPQGAWWQYF. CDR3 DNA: TGTGCCAGCAGCTTACCCCAGGGGGCCTGGTGGCAGTACTTC.

CDR3 sequence: CAWSSVGSPLHF. The CDR3 DNA reads as TGTGCCTGGAGTTCGGTTGGTTCACCCCTCCACTTT. V usage is TRBV30 and J usage is TRBJ1-6; D ambiguous. The germline V gene encodes CDR1 GTSNPN and CDR2 SVGIG (reference sequence). This CDR3 comprises 12 residues. Trimming left V 2 bases short and J 9 bases short, with 8 bases between. Drawing the rest from reference TRBV30 and TRBJ1-6, the complete variable domain is SQTIHQWPATLVQPVGSPLSLECTVEGTSNPNLYWYRQAAGRGLQLLFYSVGIGQISSEVPQNLSASRPQDRQFILSSKKLLLSDSGFYLCAWSSVGSPLHFGNGTRLTVT.

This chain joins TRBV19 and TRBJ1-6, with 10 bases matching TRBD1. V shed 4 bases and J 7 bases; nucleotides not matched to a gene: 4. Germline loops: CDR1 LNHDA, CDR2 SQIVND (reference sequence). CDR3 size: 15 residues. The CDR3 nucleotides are TGTGCCAGTAGTAGACAGGGGGCGAGCAATTCACCCCTCCACTTT. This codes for CASSRQGASNSPLHF. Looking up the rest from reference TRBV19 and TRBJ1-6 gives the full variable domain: DGGITQSPKYLFRKEGQNVTLSCEQNLNHDAMYWYRQDPGQGLRLIYYSQIVNDFQKGDIAEGYSVSREKKESFPLTVTSAQKNPTAFYLCASSRQGASNSPLHFGNGTRLTVT.

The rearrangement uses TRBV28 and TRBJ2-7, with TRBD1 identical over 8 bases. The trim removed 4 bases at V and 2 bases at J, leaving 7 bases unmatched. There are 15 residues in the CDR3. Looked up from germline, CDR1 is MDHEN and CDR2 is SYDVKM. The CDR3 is CASSSYRGMAYEQYF. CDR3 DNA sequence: TGTGCCAGCAGTTCGTACAGGGGGATGGCCTACGAGCAGTACTTC.

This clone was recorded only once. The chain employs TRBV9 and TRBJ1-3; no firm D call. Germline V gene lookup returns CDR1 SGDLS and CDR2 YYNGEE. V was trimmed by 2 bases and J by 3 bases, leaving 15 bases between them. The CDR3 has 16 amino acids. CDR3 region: CASSVGAGQDGNTIYF. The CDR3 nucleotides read TGTGCCAGCAGCGTGGGCGCGGGTCAGGATGGAAACACCATATATTTT. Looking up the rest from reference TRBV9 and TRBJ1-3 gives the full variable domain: DSGVTQTPKHLITATGQRVTLRCSPRSGDLSVYWYQQSLDQGLQFLIQYYNGEERAKGNILERFSAQQFPDLHSELNLSSLELGDSALYFCASSVGAGQDGNTIYFGEGSWLTVV.

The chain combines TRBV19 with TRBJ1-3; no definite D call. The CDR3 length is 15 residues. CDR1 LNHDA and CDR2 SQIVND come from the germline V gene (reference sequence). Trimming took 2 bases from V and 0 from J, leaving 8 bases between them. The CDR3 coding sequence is TGTGCCAGTAGTATAAATCCGTCCTCTGGAAACACCATATATTTT. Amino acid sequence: CASSINPSSGNTIYF.

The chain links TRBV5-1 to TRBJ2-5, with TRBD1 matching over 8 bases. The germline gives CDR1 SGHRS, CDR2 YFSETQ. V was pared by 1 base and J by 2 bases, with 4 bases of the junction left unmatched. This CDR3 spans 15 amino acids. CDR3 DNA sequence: TGCGCCAGCAGCTTGTCAGGGGGCAGTCAAGAGACCCAGTACTTC. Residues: CASSLSGGSQETQYF.

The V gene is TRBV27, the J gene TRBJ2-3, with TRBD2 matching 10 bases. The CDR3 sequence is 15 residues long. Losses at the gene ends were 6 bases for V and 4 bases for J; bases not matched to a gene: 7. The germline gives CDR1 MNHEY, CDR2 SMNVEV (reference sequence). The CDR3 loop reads CASSQLAGEPDTQYF. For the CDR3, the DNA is TGTGCCAGCAGCCAGCTAGCGGGAGAACCAGATACGCAGTATTTT.

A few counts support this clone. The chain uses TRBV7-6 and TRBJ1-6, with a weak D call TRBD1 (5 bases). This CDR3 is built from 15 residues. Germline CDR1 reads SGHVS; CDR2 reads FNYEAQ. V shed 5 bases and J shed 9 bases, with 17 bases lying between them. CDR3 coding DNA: TGTGCCAGCAGCCTGATTCAGGGTATCGGTTCACCCCTCCACTTT. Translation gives CASSLIQGIGSPLHF.

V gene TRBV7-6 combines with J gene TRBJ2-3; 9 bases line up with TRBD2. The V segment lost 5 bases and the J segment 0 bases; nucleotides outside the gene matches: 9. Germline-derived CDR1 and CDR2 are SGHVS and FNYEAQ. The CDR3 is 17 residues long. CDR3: CASSDKLAGPSTDTQYF. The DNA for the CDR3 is TGTGCCAGCAGCGACAAGCTAGCGGGACCTAGCACAGATACGCAGTATTTT.

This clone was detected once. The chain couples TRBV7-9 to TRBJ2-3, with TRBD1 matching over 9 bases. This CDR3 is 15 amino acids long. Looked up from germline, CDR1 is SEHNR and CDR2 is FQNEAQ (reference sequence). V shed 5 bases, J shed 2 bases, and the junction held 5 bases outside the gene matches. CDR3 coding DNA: TGTGCCAGCAGCCGTAGACAGGGGGACACAGATACGCAGTATTTT. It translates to CASSRRQGDTDTQYF.

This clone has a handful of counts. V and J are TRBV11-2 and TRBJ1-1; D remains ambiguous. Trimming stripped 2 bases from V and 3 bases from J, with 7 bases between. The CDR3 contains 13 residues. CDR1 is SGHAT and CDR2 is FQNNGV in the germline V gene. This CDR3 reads CASSLPHHTEAFF. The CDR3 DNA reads TGTGCCAGCAGCTTACCACACCACACTGAAGCTTTCTTT.

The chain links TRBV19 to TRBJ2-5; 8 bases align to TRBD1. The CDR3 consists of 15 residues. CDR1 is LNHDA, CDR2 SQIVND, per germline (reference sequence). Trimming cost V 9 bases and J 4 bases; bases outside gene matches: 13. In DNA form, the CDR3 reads TGTGCCAGCCGCCAGCAGGGGGCGTTTGTAGAGACCCAGTACTTC. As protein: CASRQQGAFVETQYF.

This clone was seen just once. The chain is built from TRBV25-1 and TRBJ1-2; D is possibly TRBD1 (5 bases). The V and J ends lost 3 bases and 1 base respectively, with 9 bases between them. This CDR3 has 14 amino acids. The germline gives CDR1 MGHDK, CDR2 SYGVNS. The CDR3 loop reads CASSELGLNYGYTF. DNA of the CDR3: TGTGCCAGCAGTGAGCTGGGACTTAACTATGGCTACACCTTC.

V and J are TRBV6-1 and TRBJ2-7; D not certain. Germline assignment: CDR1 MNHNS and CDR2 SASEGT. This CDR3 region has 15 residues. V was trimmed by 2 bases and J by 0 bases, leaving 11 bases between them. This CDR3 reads CASSELIYLSYEQYF. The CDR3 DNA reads TGTGCCAGCAGTGAATTGATCTATCTCTCCTACGAGCAGTACTTC.

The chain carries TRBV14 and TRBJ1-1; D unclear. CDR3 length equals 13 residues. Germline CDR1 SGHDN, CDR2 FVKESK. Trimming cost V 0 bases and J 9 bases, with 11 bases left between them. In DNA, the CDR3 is TGTGCCAGCAGCCAAGATGGGCGTCTTCAAGCTTTCTTT. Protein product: CASSQDGRLQAFF.

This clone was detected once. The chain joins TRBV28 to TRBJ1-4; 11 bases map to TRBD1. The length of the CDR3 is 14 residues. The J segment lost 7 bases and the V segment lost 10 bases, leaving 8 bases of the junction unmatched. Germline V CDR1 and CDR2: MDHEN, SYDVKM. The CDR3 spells CATKPGTGGEKLFF. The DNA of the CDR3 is TGTGCCACTAAACCCGGGACAGGGGGTGAAAAACTGTTTTTT.

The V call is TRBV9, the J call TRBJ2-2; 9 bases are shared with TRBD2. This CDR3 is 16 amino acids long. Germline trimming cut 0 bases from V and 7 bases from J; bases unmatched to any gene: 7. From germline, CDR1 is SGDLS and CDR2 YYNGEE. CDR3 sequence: CASSVDGGRGIGELFF. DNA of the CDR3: TGTGCCAGCAGCGTAGATGGCGGGAGGGGTATCGGGGAGCTGTTTTTT. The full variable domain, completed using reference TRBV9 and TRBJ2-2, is DSGVTQTPKHLITATGQRVTLRCSPRSGDLSVYWYQQSLDQGLQFLIQYYNGEERAKGNILERFSAQQFPDLHSELNLSSLELGDSALYFCASSVDGGRGIGELFFGEGSRLTVL.

The CDR3 DNA is TGCGCCAGCAGCGTCGGGAGTACGGGGACCCACAATGAGCAGTTCTTC. It is translated as CASSVGSTGTHNEQFF. The gene calls are TRBV4-1 and TRBJ2-1; tentative D call: TRBD2 (6 bases). Germline V gives CDR1 MGHRA, CDR2 YSYEKL. The CDR3 loop spans 16 amino acids. V lost 5 bases to trimming and J lost 5 bases, with 19 bases between them.

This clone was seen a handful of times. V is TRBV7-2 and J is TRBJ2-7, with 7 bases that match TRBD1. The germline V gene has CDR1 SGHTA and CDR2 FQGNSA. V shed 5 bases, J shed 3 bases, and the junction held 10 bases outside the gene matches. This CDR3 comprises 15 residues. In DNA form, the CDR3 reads TGTGCCAGCAGCCAGGCCGGGACAGATTTCTACGAGCAGTACTTC. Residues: CASSQAGTDFYEQYF.

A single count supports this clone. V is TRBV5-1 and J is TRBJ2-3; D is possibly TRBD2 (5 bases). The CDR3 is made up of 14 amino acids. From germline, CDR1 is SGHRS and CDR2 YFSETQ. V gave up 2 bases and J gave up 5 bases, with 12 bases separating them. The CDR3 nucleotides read TGCGCCAGCAGCTTTTTGATCAGCGGAGATACGCAGTATTTT. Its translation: CASSFLISGDTQYF.

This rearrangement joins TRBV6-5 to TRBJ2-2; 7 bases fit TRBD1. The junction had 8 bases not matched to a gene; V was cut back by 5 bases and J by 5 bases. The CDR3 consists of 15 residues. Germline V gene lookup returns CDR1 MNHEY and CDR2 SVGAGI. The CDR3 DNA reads TGTGCCAGCAGTAATAAGGGGGCCGGGACCGGGGAGCTGTTTTTT. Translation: CASSNKGAGTGELFF.

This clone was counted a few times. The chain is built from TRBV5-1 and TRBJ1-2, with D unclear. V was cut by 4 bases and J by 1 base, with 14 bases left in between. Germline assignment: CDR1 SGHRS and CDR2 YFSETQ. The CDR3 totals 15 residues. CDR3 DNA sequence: TGCGCCAGCAGCCAGAGACGCGGGGATAACTATGGCTACACCTTC. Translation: CASSQRRGDNYGYTF.

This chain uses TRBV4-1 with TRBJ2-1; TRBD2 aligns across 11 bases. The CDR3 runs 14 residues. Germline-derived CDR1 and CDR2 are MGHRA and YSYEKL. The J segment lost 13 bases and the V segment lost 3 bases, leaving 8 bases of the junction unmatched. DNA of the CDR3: TGCGCCAGCAGCCAGAGCCTTACTAGCGGGAGTCAGTTCTTC. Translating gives CASSQSLTSGSQFF.

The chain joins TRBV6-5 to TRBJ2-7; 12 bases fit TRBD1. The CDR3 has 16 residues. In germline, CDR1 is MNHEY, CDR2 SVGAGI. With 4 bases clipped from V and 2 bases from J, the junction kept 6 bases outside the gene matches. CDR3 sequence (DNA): TGTGCCAGCAGTTCCGGGACAGGGGGCGCCCCCTACGAGCAGTACTTC. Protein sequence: CASSSGTGGAPYEQYF.

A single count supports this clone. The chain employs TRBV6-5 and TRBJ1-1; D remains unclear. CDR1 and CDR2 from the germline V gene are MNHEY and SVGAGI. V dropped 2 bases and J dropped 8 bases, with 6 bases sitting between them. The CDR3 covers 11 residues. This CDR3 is CASSYTGEAFF. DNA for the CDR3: TGTGCCAGCAGTTACACGGGGGAAGCTTTCTTT.

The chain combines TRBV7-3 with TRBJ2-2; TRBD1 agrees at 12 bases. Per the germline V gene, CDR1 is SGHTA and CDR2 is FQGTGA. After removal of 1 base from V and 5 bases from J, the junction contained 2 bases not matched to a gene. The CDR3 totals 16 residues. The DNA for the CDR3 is TGTGCCAGCAGCTTAAGGGACAGGGGGCGAACCGGGGAGCTGTTTTTT. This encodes CASSLRDRGRTGELFF. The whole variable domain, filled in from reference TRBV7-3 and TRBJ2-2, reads GAGVSQTPSNKVTEKGKYVELRCDPISGHTALYWYRQSLGQGPEFLIYFQGTGAADDSGLPNDRFFAVRPEGSVSTLKIQRTERGDSAVYLCASSLRDRGRTGELFFGEGSRLTVL.

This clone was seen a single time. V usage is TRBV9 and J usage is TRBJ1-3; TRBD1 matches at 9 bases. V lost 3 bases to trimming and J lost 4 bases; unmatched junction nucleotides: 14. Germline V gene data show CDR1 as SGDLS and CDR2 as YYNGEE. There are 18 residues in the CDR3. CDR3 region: CASSGSTKDRGKGNTIYF. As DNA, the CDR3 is TGTGCCAGCAGCGGATCTACTAAAGACAGGGGGAAGGGAAACACCATATATTTT.

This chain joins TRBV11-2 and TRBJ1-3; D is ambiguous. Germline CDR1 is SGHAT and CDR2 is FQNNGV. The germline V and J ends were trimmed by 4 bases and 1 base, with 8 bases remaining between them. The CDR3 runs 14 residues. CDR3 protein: CASSSIGSGNTIYF. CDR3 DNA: TGTGCCAGCAGCTCCATCGGGTCTGGAAACACCATATATTTT.

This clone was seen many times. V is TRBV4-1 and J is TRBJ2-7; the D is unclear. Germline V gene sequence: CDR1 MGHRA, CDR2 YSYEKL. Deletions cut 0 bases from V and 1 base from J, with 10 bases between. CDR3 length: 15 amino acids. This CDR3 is CASSQDSSISYEQYF. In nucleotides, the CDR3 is TGCGCCAGCAGCCAAGATTCCAGTATATCCTACGAGCAGTACTTC.